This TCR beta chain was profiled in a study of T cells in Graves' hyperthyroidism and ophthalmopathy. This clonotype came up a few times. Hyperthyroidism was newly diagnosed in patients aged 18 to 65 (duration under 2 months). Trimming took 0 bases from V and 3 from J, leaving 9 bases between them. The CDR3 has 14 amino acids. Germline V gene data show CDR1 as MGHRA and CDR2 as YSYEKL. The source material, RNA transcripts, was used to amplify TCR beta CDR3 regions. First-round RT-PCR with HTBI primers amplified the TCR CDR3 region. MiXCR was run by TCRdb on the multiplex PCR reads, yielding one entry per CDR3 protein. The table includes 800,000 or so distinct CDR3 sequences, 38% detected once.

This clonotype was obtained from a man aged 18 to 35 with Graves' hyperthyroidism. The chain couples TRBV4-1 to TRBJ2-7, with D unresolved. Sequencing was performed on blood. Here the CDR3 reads CASSQEGLLYEQYF. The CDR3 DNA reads TGCGCCAGCAGCCAAGAAGGGCTACTCTACGAGCAGTACTTC.